These 26 T cell receptor beta chains were sequenced from one sample in a study of OX40 agonist ivuxolimab in advanced cancers. Assay used: immunoSEQ multiplex PCR; TCRdb lists only in-frame clones, some missing. Of 55,000 to 75,000 clones detected, approximately 80% appear once; the ten largest clones hold approximately 8%. Sequences were derived from CD4+ or CD8+ T cells sorted from blood, sampled in a trial of the OX40 agonist ivuxolimab. Source of these receptors: an adult with an advanced solid tumor such as melanoma, head and neck, liver or kidney cancer.

This chain joins TRBV6-5 and TRBJ2-3; 8 nucleotides line up with TRBD2. Looked up from germline, CDR1 is MNHEY and CDR2 is SVGAGI. The V segment lost 0 bases and the J segment 1 base; nucleotides outside the gene matches: 3. This CDR3 has 16 residues. CDR3 protein: CASSYSSLAGTDTQYF. The DNA for the CDR3 is TGTGCCAGCAGTTACTCGTCACTAGCGGGCACAGATACGCAGTATTTT.

The gene calls are TRBV11-2 and TRBJ2-7, with D possibly TRBD1 on 6 matching bases. This CDR3 region has 13 residues. V dropped 0 bases and J dropped 9 bases, with 12 bases sitting between them. Germline values: CDR1 SGHAT, CDR2 FQNNGV. CDR3 loop: CASSLETGPMQYF. CDR3 sequence (DNA): TGTGCCAGCAGCTTAGAGACAGGTCCGATGCAGTACTTC.

The chain is built from TRBV4-1 and TRBJ2-3; 8 bases line up with TRBD2. This CDR3 contains 16 residues. The ends lost 3 bases at V and 5 bases at J; junction bases unmatched: 10. Per germline, CDR1 MGHRA and CDR2 YSYEKL. DNA of the CDR3: TGCGCCAGCAGCCACCCCACGGGGGGGCTAAGAGATACGCAGTATTTT. As protein: CASSHPTGGLRDTQYF.

This sequence joins TRBV5-1 and TRBJ1-1; D remains unclear. V was cut by 0 bases and J by 1 base, with 10 bases left in between. The germline CDR1 and CDR2 sequences are SGHRS and YFSETQ. The CDR3 consists of 15 residues. The DNA of the CDR3 is TGCGCCAGCAGCTTGGTTGGGGTGGCGAACACTGAAGCTTTCTTT. This encodes CASSLVGVANTEAFF.

The chain couples TRBV6-5 to TRBJ1-1; D is possibly TRBD1 (5 bases). Trimming removed 3 bases at V and 6 bases at J, with 14 bases between. The CDR3 runs to 14 residues. The germline V gene encodes CDR1 MNHEY and CDR2 SVGAGI. The chain's CDR3 is CASSYSWGDAEAFF. In DNA form, the CDR3 reads TGTGCCAGCAGTTATTCTTGGGGCGATGCTGAAGCTTTCTTT.

CDR3 region: CASSPDLTGELFF. The CDR3, as DNA: TGTGCCAGCTCCCCCGACCTCACCGGGGAGCTGTTTTTT. The chain couples TRBV18 to TRBJ2-2; D is unresolved. V shed 6 bases and J shed 4 bases, with 9 bases lying between them. This CDR3 has 13 amino acids. CDR1 and CDR2 (germline): KGHSH, LQKENI.

This chain uses TRBV28 with TRBJ1-4; 11 bases match TRBD1. V lost 4 bases to trimming and J lost 7 bases; unmatched junction nucleotides: 8. The CDR3 length is 16 residues. Germline CDR1 is MDHEN and CDR2 is SYDVKM. CDR3 sequence (DNA): TGTGCCAGCAGTTCCCTAGGACAGGGGGCACGTGAAAAACTGTTTTTT. Translated, it gives CASSSLGQGAREKLFF.

As concerns this clone: Different DNA sequences within this sample yield the same CDR3. The chain carries TRBV19 and TRBJ1-5; D gene uncertain. Trimming shortened V by 4 bases and J by 0 bases, and 7 bases separated the two germline ends. CDR1 is LNHDA, CDR2 SQIVND, per germline (reference sequence). CDR3 length: 14 amino acids. The CDR3 DNA sequence: TGTGCCAGTAGTAAACAGAATAGCAATCAGCCCCAGCATTTT. Its protein product is CASSKQNSNQPQHF.

This clone came up once. This chain uses TRBV2 with TRBJ2-3; the D call may be TRBD1 or TRBD2 (5 bases each). From germline, CDR1 is SNHLY and CDR2 FYNNEI. The V end was cut by 6 bases, the J end by 0 bases, with 16 bases between. The CDR3 has 16 residues. The CDR3 DNA is TGTGCCAGCAGGGCAACGGCAGGGACGAGCACAGATACGCAGTATTTT. Residues: CASRATAGTSTDTQYF.

The CDR3 loop reads CASSSSPGTVENSPLHF. The CDR3 nucleotides are TGCGCCAGCAGCTCCTCCCCCGGGACCGTAGAGAATTCACCCCTCCACTTT. The genes are TRBV5-1 and TRBJ1-6, with a tentative D call TRBD1 (5 bases). V shed 3 bases and J shed 7 bases, with 20 bases lying between them. This CDR3 region has 17 residues. Germline V CDR1 and CDR2: SGHRS, YFSETQ.

The V call is TRBV19, the J call TRBJ1-2, with D maybe TRBD1 (6 bases). The CDR3 is 15 amino acids. The V gene lost 5 bases and the J gene lost 7 bases, with 20 bases spanning the gap. Germline V gives CDR1 LNHDA, CDR2 SQIVND (reference sequence). The CDR3: CASSPRTALTIGYTF. CDR3 bases: TGTGCCAGTAGTCCGCGGACAGCATTAACTATTGGCTACACCTTC.

V gene TRBV30 combines with J gene TRBJ1-6; no clear D gene. V lost 5 bases and J 0 bases, leaving 14 bases between the germline ends. There are 16 residues in the CDR3. Germline CDR1 and CDR2: GTSNPN and SVGIG (reference sequence). CDR3: CAWGRGISSYNSPLHF. CDR3 nucleotides: TGTGCCTGGGGCCGTGGAATCAGCTCCTATAATTCACCCCTCCACTTT.

The chain employs TRBV2 and TRBJ2-2; the match to TRBD2 covers 11 bases. The CDR3 spans 15 residues. Germline CDR1 and CDR2: SNHLY and FYNNEI. V was clipped by 6 bases and J by 6 bases; unmatched bases: 6. CDR3 DNA: TGTGCCAGCAGGGAACTAGCGGGAGCCCCCGGGGAGCTGTTTTTT. It encodes CASRELAGAPGELFF.

The chain couples TRBV28 to TRBJ1-4; TRBD1 matches 7 bases. The CDR3 runs to 15 residues. V lost 5 bases and J lost 1; bases outside the gene matches: 4. CDR1 and CDR2 from the germline V gene are MDHEN and SYDVKM. The DNA for the CDR3 is TGTGCCAGCAGTACCACAGGGGAAACTAATGAAAAACTGTTTTTT. The encoded protein is CASSTTGETNEKLFF. Full variable domain (missing parts from reference TRBV28 and TRBJ1-4): DVKVTQSSRYLVKRTGEKVFLECVQDMDHENMFWYRQDPGLGLRLIYFSYDVKMKEKGDIPEGYSVSREKKERFSLILESASTNQTSMYLCASSTTGETNEKLFFGSGTQLSVL.

The chain is built from TRBV7-9 and TRBJ2-5; 7 bases map to TRBD1. V trimming: 1 base; J trimming: 5 bases; junction bases outside the gene matches: 4. This CDR3 is built from 14 residues. CDR1 and CDR2 (germline): SEHNR, FQNEAQ (reference sequence). CDR3 in DNA: TGTGCCAGCAGCTTAGGAGGGGGCGCCGAGACCCAGTACTTC. Protein product: CASSLGGGAETQYF.

Regarding this clone: The junction does not match germline at one end; this may be a read error. Other DNA sequences within the sample encode an identical CDR3. The chain employs TRBV5-1 and TRBJ1-4, with no clear D. CDR1 is SGHRS, CDR2 YFSETQ, per germline. CDR3 length: 15 residues. Here the CDR3 reads CASSYGLTTNEKLFF. DNA for the CDR3: TGCGCCAGTAGCTACGGACTGACAACTAATGAAAAACTGTTTTTT.

The rearrangement uses TRBV15 and TRBJ2-5; 9 bases are a match to TRBD2. The V gene's germline CDR1 is LNHNV and CDR2 YYDKDF (reference sequence). The CDR3 covers 16 residues. J lost 5 bases, V lost 0 bases, and 7 bases had no gene match. As DNA, the CDR3 is TGTGCCACCAGCAGAGACCGGACTAGCGCGGGGGAGACCCAGTACTTC. Translation gives CATSRDRTSAGETQYF.

A few counts support this clone. The chain has TRBV19 and TRBJ2-7; 8 nucleotides line up with TRBD2. The germline CDR1 and CDR2 sequences are LNHDA and SQIVND (reference sequence). The V and J ends lost 5 bases and 5 bases, in that order; junction bases with no gene match: 11. The CDR3 contains 15 residues. The CDR3 region is CASSPPLAGLHEQYF. The CDR3 DNA is TGTGCCAGTAGTCCGCCGTTAGCGGGACTCCACGAGCAGTACTTC.

The V and J genes are TRBV5-1 and TRBJ2-1, with TRBD2 matching over 13 bases. The CDR3 has 20 amino acids. Germline values: CDR1 SGHRS, CDR2 YFSETQ. The junction had 13 bases not matched to a gene; V was cut back by 4 bases and J by 0 bases. CDR3 loop: CASSLLSLTSGGSSYNEQFF. The DNA for the CDR3 is TGCGCCAGCAGCCTCCTTAGTCTGACTAGCGGGGGGAGCTCCTACAATGAGCAGTTCTTC.

V and J are TRBV5-8 and TRBJ1-4; D not certain. The V gene's germline CDR1 is SGHTS and CDR2 YDEGEE. The CDR3 extends over 15 amino acids. Trimming removed 3 bases from V and 1 base from J, with 10 bases in between. Here the CDR3 DNA reads TGTGCCAGCAGCTCCCTAGGAGTAACTAATGAAAAACTGTTTTTT. Protein product: CASSSLGVTNEKLFF. The whole variable domain, filled in from reference TRBV5-8 and TRBJ1-4, reads EAGVTQSPTHLIKTRGQQATLRCSPISGHTSVYWYQQALGLGLQFLLWYDEGEERNRGNFPPRFSGRQFPNYSSELNVNALELEDSALYLCASSSLGVTNEKLFFGSGTQLSVL.

The V gene is TRBV6-6, the J gene TRBJ1-1; D is unclear. The CDR3 extends over 13 amino acids. Per the germline V gene, CDR1 is MNHNY and CDR2 is SVGAGI (reference sequence). V lost 5 bases and J 2 bases, leaving 9 bases between the germline ends. The CDR3 DNA is TGTGCCAGCAGTCAAAGGGTTAACACTGAAGCTTTCTTT. Translating it yields CASSQRVNTEAFF.

The count of this clone is one. This sequence joins TRBV7-8 and TRBJ2-1; TRBD2 matches 13 bases. Unmatched junction bases numbered 4, after V lost 5 bases and J lost 3 bases. This CDR3 contains 16 residues. The germline gives CDR1 SGHVS, CDR2 FQNEAQ. The CDR3 loop is CASSVGTSGNYNEQFF. CDR3 in DNA: TGTGCCAGCAGCGTCGGGACTAGCGGGAACTACAATGAGCAGTTCTTC.

The chain recombines TRBV19 with TRBJ1-5; TRBD1 agrees at 7 bases. The CDR3 contains 15 residues. Germline V gene sequence: CDR1 LNHDA, CDR2 SQIVND (reference sequence). The J segment lost 7 bases and the V segment lost 5 bases, leaving 11 bases of the junction unmatched. The CDR3 reads CASSPTGKKGQPQHF. The CDR3 DNA is TGTGCCAGTAGTCCGACAGGGAAAAAGGGGCAGCCCCAGCATTTT.

The chain combines TRBV10-2 with TRBJ2-1; weak D call: TRBD1 (5 bases). CDR3 size: 13 residues. From germline, CDR1 is WSHSY and CDR2 SAAADI. V was trimmed by 5 bases and J by 6 bases, leaving 11 bases between them. The DNA of the CDR3 is TGCGCCAGCAGTCCGGCAGGGCCCAATGAGCAGTTCTTC. It specifies CASSPAGPNEQFF.

The chain is built from TRBV5-1 and TRBJ1-1; possibly TRBD1 for D (6 bases). CDR3 length: 16 residues. Per the germline V gene, CDR1 is SGHRS and CDR2 is YFSETQ. The V end lost 0 bases, the J end lost 5 bases, and 17 bases lay between the germline ends. CDR3 sequence: CASSLGQGKGYTEAFF. CDR3 coding DNA: TGCGCCAGCAGCTTGGGGCAGGGGAAGGGTTATACTGAAGCTTTCTTT.

This clone was counted only a few times. V gene TRBV19 combines with J gene TRBJ2-5, with D possibly matching TRBD2 (6 bases). With 3 bases removed from V and 2 bases from J, the gap between germline ends came to 7 bases. Germline lookup yields CDR1 LNHDA and CDR2 SQIVND (reference sequence). This CDR3 contains 13 residues. DNA for the CDR3: TGTGCCAGTAGTATGGGGACTCAAGAGACCCAGTACTTC. Translating gives CASSMGTQETQYF.